A single T cell receptor beta chain is shown here with its context. This sample is drawn from a study of technical replicates of blood from several donors. Repertoires were generated with immunoSEQ multiplex PCR, while TCRdb's copy carries only in-frame clones and drops some. The profile shows tens of thousands of clones, approximately 95% of them singletons. CDR3 length: 15 amino acids. V was shortened by 0 bases and J by 1 base, with 6 bases between the two germline ends. Per germline, CDR1 LGHNA and CDR2 YSLEER. The TCR was taken from a human donor in good health. Some clones in this sample may be carry-over from other donors' samples. The chain recombines TRBV4-3 with TRBJ2-2; D perhaps matches TRBD2 (5 bases). Sequenced: PBMCs. The CDR3 DNA follows: TGCGCCAGCAGCCAAGAGGACTGGAACACCGGGGAGCTGTTTTTT. This sequence encodes CASSQEDWNTGELFF.